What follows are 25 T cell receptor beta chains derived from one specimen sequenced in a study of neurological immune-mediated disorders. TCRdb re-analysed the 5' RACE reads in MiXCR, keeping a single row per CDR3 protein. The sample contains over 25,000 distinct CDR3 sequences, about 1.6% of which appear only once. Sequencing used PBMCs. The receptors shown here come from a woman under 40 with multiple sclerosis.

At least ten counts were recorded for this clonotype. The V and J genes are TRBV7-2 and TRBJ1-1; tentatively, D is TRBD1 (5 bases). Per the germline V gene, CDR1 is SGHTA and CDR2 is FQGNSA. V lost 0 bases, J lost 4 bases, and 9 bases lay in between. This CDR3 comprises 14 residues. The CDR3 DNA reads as TGTGCCAGCAGCTTAGCTCAGGGTACCACTGAAGCTTTCTTT. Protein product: CASSLAQGTTEAFF.

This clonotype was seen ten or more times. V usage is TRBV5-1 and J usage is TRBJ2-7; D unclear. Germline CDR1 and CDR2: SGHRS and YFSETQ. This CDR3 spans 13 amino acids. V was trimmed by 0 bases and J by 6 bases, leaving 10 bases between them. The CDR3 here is CASSLEGWVEQYF. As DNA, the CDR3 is TGCGCCAGCAGCTTGGAAGGGTGGGTCGAGCAGTACTTC.

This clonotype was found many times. The CDR3 DNA follows: TGTGCCACCAGCGCCCGAGAGCGGTACGAGCAGTACTTC. This encodes CATSARERYEQYF. The chain couples TRBV15 to TRBJ2-7; D is possibly TRBD2 (5 bases). Germline V gene data show CDR1 as LNHNV and CDR2 as YYDKDF (reference sequence). Trimming removed 5 bases at V and 4 bases at J, with 12 bases between. CDR3 length equals 13 residues.

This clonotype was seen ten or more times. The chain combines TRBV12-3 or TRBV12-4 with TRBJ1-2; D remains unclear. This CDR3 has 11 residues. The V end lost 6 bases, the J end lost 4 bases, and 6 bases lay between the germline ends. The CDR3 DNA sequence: TGTGCCAGCAGCCGGGTCTATGGCTACACCTTC. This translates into CASSRVYGYTF.

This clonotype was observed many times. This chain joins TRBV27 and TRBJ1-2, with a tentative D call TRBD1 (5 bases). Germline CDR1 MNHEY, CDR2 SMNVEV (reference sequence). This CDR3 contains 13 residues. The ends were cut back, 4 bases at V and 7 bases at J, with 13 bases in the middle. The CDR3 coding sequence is TGTGCCAGCAGTTACACAGGTCTTAGTGGCTACACCTTC. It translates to CASSYTGLSGYTF.

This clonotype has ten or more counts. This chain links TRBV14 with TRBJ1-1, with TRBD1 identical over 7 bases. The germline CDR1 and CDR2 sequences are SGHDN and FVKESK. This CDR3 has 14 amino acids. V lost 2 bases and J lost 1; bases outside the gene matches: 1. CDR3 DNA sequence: TGTGCCAGCAGCCAATACAGGGGGAACACTGAAGCTTTCTTT. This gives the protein CASSQYRGNTEAFF.

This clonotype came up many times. For the CDR3, the DNA is TGTGCCAGCCGGAGGGGGGGGGTGGTGGCCCAGTACTTC. The encoded protein is CASRRGGVVAQYF. This sequence joins TRBV6-5 and TRBJ2-5; D may be TRBD2 (7 bases). From germline, CDR1 is MNHEY and CDR2 SVGAGI. The CDR3 sequence is 13 residues long. V lost 8 bases and J 9 bases, leaving 19 bases between the germline ends.

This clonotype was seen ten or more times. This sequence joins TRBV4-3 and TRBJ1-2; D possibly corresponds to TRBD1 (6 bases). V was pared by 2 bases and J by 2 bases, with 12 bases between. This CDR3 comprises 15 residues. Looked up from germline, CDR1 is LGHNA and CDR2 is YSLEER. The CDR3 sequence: CASSQQRTANYGYTF. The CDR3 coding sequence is TGCGCCAGCAGCCAACAGCGGACAGCAAACTATGGCTACACCTTC.

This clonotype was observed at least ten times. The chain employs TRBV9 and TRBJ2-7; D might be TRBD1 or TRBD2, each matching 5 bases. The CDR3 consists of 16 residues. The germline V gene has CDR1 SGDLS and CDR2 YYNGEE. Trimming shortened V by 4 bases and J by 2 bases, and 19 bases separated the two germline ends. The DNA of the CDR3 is TGTGCCAGCAGCTCGAACCCTTTAGGGACCGCCTACGAGCAGTACTTC. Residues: CASSSNPLGTAYEQYF.

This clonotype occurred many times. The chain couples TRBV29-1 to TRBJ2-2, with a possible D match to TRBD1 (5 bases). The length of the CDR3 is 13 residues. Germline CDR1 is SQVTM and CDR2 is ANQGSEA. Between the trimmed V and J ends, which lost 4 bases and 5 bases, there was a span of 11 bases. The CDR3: CSVVEGATGELFF. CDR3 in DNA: TGCAGCGTTGTCGAAGGGGCGACCGGGGAGCTGTTTTTT.

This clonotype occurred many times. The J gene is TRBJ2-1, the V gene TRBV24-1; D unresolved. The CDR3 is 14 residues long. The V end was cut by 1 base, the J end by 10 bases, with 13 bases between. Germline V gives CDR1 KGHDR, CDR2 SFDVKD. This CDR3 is CATSDFGSVEEQFF. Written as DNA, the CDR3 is TGTGCCACCAGTGATTTTGGCTCGGTTGAGGAGCAGTTCTTC.

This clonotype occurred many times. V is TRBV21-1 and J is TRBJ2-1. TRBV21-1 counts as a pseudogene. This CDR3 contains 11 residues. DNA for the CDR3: TGTGCCAGCAGCAAAGCAGAAGAGCAGTTCTTC. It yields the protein CASSKAEEQFF.

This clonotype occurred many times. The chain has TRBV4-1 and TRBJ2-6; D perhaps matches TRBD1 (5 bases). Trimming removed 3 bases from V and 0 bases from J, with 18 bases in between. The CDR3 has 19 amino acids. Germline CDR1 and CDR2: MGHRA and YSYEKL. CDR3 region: CASSHTSPQQASGANVLTF. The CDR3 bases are TGCGCCAGCAGCCATACATCCCCCCAACAGGCCTCTGGGGCCAACGTCCTGACTTTC.

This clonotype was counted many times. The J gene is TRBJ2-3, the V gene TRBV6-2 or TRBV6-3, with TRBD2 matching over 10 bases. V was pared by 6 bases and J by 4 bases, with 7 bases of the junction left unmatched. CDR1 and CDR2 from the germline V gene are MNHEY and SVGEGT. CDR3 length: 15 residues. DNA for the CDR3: TGTGCCAGCAGACCCGGGACTAGCGACGCAGATACGCAGTATTTT. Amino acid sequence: CASRPGTSDADTQYF.

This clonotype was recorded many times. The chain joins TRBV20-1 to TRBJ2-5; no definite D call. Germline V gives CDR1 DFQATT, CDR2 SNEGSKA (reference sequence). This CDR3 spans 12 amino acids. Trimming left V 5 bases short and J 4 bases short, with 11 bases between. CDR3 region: CSAGRRGETQYF. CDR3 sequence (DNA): TGCAGTGCTGGTCGTCGTGGAGAGACCCAGTACTTC.

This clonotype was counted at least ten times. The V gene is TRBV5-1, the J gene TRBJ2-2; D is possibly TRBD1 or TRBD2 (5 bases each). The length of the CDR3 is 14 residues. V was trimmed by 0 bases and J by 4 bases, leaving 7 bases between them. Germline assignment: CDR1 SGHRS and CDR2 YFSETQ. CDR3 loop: CASSLDGGTGELFF. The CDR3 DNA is TGCGCCAGCAGCTTGGATGGGGGCACCGGGGAGCTGTTTTTT.

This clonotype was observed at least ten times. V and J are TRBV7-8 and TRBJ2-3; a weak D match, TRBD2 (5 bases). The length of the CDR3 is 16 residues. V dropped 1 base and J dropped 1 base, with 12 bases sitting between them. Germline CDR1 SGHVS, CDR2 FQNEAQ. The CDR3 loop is CASSLVDSGGTDTQYF. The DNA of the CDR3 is TGTGCCAGCAGCTTAGTTGACTCCGGGGGCACAGATACGCAGTATTTT.

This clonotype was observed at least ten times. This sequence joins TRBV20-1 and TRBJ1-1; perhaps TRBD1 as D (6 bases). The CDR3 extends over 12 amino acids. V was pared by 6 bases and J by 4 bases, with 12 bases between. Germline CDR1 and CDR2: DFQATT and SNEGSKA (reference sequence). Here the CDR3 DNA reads TGCAGTGCCCGAGGGGGGAGCACTGAAGCTTTCTTT. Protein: CSARGGSTEAFF.

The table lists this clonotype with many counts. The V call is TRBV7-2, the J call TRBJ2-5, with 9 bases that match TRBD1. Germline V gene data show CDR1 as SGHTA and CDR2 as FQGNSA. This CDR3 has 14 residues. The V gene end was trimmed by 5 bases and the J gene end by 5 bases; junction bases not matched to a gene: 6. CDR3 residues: CASSPDRGSETQYF. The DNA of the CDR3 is TGTGCCAGCAGCCCTGACAGGGGGTCGGAGACCCAGTACTTC.

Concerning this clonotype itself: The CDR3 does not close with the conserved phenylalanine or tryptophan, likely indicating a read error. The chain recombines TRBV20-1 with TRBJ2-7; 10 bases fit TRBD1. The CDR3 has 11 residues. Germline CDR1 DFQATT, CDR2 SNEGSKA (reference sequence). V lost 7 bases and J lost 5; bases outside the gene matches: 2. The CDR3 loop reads CSGDRGHEQYG. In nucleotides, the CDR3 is TGCAGTGGGGACAGGGGTCACGAGCAGTACGGC.

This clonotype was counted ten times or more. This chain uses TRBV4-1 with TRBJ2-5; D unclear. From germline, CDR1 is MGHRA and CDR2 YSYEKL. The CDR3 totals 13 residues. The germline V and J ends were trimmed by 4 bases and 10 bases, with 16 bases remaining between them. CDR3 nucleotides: TGCGCCAGCAGCCCCGTCGGGCGTCCGGACCAGTACTTC. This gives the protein CASSPVGRPDQYF.

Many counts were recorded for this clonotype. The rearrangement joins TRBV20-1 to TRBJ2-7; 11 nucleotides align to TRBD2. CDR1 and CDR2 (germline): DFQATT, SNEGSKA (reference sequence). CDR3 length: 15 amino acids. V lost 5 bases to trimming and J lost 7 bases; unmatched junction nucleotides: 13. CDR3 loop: CSAPPSGGTYGEQYF. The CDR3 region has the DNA TGCAGTGCTCCGCCTAGCGGGGGGACCTATGGGGAGCAGTACTTC.

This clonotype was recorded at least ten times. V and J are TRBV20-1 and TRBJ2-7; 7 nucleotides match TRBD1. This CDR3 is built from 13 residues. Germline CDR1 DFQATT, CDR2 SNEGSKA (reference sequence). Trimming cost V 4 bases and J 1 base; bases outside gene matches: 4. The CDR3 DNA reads TGCAGTGCTACGGACAGGAATTCCTACGAGCAGTACTTC. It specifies CSATDRNSYEQYF.

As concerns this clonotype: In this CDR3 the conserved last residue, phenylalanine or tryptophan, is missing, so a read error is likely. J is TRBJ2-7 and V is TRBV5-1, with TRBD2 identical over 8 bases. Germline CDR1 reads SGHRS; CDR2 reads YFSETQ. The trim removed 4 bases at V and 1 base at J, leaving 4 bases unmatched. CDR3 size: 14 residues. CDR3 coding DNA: TGCGCCAGCAGCAAAAGCGGGGGATCCTACGAGCAGTACTTA. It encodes CASSKSGGSYEQYL.

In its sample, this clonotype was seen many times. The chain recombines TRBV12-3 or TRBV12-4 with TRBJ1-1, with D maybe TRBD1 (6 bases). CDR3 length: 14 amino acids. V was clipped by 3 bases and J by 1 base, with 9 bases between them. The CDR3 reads CASSLNRENTEAFF. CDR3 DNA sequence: TGTGCCAGCAGTTTGAACAGGGAGAACACTGAAGCTTTCTTT.